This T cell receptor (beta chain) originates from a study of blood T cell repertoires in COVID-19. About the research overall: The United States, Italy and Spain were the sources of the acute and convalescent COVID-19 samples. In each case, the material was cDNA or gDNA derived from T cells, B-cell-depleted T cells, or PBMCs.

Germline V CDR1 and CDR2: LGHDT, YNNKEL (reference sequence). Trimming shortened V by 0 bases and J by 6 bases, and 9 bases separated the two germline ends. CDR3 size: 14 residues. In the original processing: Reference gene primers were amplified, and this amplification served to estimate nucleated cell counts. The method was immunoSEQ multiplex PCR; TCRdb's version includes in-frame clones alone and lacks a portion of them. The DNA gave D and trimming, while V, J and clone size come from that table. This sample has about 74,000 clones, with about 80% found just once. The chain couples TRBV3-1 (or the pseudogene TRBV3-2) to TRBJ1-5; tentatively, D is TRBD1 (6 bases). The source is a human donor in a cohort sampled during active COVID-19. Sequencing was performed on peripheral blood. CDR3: CASSQDRGGQPQHF. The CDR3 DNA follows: TGTGCCAGCAGCCAAGACAGGGGCGGTCAGCCCCAGCATTTT.